This TCR beta chain was sequenced in a study of shared clonotypes between healthy human individuals. Overall study findings and caveats: The study found approximately 5% of naive CD4 clonotypes shared across a handful of donors.

This clone is a singleton in its sample. Its antigen is not known. Sorted subsets were amplified in replicate PCRs using about 210 ng DNA, about 30,000 T cell genomes. This table comes from immunoSEQ multiplex PCR, and its TCRdb copy is limited to in-frame clones, with some not included. The table lists hundreds of thousands of clones, roughly 73% of them singletons. Germline V CDR1 and CDR2: SQVTM, ANQGSEA. Between the trimmed V and J ends, which lost 7 bases and 6 bases, there was a span of 15 bases. CDR3 length equals 13 residues. The sequence came from a woman aged 25 to 39 in good health. The V call is TRBV29-1, the J call TRBJ2-2; possibly TRBD1 for D (5 bases). The sequenced sample was memory CD4+ T cells sorted from blood. Subset meaning: CD45RA-negative fraction. CDR3 region: CSATSQGPGELFF. CDR3 DNA sequence: TGCAGCGCCACGTCCCAGGGTCCCGGGGAGCTGTTTTTT.